This TCR beta chain stems from a study of shared clonotypes between healthy human individuals. Study details: Per donor, three plates held CD4 naive cells, three held CD4 memory, two held CD8 naive and one held CD8 memory.

Per the germline V gene, CDR1 is SGHKS and CDR2 is YYEKEE (reference sequence). The CDR3 covers 18 residues. The junction had 18 bases not matched to a gene; V was cut back by 4 bases and J by 4 bases. Methods used by the authors: ImmunoSEQ yielded junction-only sequences lacking quality scores, so filtering differed. The table came from immunoSEQ multiplex PCR; TCRdb's copy has only in-frame clones and leaves some out. From that table come the V and J calls and clone size; the DNA was used to work out D and trimming. Of some 200,000 clones in the sample, approximately 92% are singletons; the top ten hold about 0.07%. Concerning this clone: Its antigen is as yet unknown.

Whole-study findings and limits: Genetic and exposure-history diversity was limited by the small donor number. Sequencing depth was expected to affect clonotype sharing among donors.

Sequencing used naive CD4+ T cells sorted from blood. The subset: CD45RA+ positively selected. This clonotype was obtained from a woman younger than 45 in good health. V usage is TRBV5-5 and J usage is TRBJ2-7; TRBD2 matches 9 bases. Here the CDR3 reads CASSREDPGLAISYEQYF. CDR3 coding DNA: TGTGCCAGCAGCCGCGAGGACCCGGGACTAGCAATCTCATACGAGCAGTACTTC.